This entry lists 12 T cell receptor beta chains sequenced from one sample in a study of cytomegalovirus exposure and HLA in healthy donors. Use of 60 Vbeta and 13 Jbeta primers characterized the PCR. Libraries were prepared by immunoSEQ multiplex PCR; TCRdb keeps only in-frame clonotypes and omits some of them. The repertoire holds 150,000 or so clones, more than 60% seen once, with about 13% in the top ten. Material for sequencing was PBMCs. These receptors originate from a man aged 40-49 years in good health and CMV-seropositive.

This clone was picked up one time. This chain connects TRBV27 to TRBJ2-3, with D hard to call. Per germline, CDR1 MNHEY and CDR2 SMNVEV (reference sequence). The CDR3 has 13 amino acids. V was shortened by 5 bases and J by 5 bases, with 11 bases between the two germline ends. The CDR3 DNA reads TGTGCCAGCAGTAGAGACCCTAGAGATACGCAGTATTTT. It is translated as CASSRDPRDTQYF.

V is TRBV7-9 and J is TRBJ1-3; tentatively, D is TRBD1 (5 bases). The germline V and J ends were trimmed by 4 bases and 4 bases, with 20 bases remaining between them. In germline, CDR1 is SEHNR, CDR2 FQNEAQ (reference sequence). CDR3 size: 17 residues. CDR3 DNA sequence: TGTGCCAGCAGCTCACCCTCGGGGGGAGATGCAGGAAACACCATATATTTT. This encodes CASSSPSGGDAGNTIYF.

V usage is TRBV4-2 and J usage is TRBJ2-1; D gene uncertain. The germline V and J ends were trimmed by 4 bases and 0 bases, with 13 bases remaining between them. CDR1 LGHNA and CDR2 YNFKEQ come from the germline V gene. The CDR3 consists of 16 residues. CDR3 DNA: TGTGCCAGCAGCCGATTCGTGGCCAGCTCCTACAATGAGCAGTTCTTC. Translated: CASSRFVASSYNEQFF.

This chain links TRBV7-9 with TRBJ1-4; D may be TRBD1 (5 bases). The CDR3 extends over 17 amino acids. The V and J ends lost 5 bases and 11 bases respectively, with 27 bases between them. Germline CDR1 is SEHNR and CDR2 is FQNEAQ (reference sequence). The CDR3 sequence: CASSHPAGRARGHKLFF. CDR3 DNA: TGTGCCAGCAGCCATCCCGCGGGAAGAGCCCGGGGCCACAAACTGTTTTTT.

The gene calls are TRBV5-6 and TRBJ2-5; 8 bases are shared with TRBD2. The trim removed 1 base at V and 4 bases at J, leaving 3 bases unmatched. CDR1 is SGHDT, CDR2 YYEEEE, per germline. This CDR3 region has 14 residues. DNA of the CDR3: TGTGCCAGCAGCTTGTTAAGCGGGAGAGAGACCCAGTACTTC. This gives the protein CASSLLSGRETQYF.

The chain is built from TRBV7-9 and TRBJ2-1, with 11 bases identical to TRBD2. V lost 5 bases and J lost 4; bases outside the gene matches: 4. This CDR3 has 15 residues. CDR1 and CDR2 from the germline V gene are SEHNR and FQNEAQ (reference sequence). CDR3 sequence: CASSKGTSGYNEQFF. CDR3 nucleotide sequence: TGTGCCAGCAGCAAGGGGACTAGCGGATACAATGAGCAGTTCTTC.

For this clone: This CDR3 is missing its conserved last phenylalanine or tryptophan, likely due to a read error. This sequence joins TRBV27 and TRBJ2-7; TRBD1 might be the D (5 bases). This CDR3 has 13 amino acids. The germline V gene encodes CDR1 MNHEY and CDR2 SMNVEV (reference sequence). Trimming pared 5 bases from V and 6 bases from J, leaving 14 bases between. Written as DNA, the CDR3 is TGTGCCAGCAGTATCCTAATGGACACCGAGCAGTACCTC. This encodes CASSILMDTEQYL.

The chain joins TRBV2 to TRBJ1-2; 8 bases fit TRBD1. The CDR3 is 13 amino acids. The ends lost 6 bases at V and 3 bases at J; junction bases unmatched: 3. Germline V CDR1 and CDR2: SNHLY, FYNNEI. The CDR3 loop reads CASSPGQDYGYTF. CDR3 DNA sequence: TGTGCCAGCAGCCCGGGACAGGACTATGGCTACACCTTC.

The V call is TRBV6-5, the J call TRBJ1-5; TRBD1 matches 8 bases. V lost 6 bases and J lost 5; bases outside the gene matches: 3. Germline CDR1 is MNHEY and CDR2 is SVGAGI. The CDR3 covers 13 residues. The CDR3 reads CASSRDRYQPQHF. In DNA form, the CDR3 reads TGTGCCAGCAGCCGGGACAGGTATCAGCCCCAGCATTTT.

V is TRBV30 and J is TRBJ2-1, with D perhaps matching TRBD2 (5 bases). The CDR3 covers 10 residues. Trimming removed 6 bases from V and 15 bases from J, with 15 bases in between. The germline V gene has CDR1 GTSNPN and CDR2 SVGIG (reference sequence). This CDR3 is CACGLKPLFF. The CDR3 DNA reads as TGTGCCTGCGGACTCAAGCCCCTGTTCTTC.

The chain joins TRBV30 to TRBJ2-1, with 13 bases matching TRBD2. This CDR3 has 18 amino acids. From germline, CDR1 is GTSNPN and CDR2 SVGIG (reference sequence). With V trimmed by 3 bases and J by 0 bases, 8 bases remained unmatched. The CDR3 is CAWRSGTSGISSYNEQFF. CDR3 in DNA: TGTGCCTGGAGATCCGGGACTAGCGGGATAAGCTCCTACAATGAGCAGTTCTTC.

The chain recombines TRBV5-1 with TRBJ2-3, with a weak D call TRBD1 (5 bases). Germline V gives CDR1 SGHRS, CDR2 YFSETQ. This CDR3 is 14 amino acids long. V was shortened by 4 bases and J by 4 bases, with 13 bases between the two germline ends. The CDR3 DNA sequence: TGCGCCAGCAGCCCTAATAGGGGCCCAGATACGCAGTATTTT. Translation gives CASSPNRGPDTQYF.